This is a list of T cell receptor beta chains from one sample in a study of cytomegalovirus exposure and HLA in healthy donors. Produced via immunoSEQ multiplex PCR; TCRdb's table is partial and in-frame only. Of 100,000 or so clones in the sample, under 85% are singletons; the top ten hold 9.5% to 12%. The sequencing sample was made of PBMCs. These receptors were collected from a man in his forties or fifties in good health and CMV-seropositive. Each CDR3 is given with its conserved first and last residue. Each record gives: V gene, J gene, clone size, D gene, CDR3 protein, CDR3 DNA. A D gene is named only where the DNA matches it firmly. Rows may omit the clone size; those that give it use once, few, many or a size class.

V: TRBV5-6; J: TRBJ2-7; size: -; D: TRBD2; CDR3: CASSPGLPPYEQYF; DNA: TGTGCCAGCAGCCCGGGACTACCTCCCTACGAGCAGTACTTC
V: TRBV28; J: TRBJ1-1; size: -; D: -; CDR3: CVATGPNTEAFF; DNA: TGTGTCGCGACAGGACCTAACACTGAAGCTTTCTTT
V: TRBV7-9; J: TRBJ2-1; size: -; D: -; CDR3: CASTTPTRQFF; DNA: TGTGCCAGCACAACCCCCACCAGGCAGTTCTTC
V: TRBV11-2; J: TRBJ2-3; size: -; D: -; CDR3: CASSFGTAPHTDTQYF; DNA: TGTGCCAGCAGCTTCGGTACTGCGCCCCACACAGATACGCAGTATTTT
V: TRBV4-3; J: TRBJ2-2; size: -; D: -; CDR3: CASSQDELKLNTGELFF; DNA: TGCGCCAGCAGCCAAGACGAACTTAAACTGAACACCGGGGAGCTGTTTTTT
V: TRBV7-6; J: TRBJ2-7; size: -; D: TRBD2; CDR3: CASSLEVSGGNYEQYF; DNA: TGTGCCAGCAGCTTAGAAGTTAGCGGGGGAAACTACGAGCAGTACTTC
V: TRBV21-1; J: TRBJ1-1; size: -; D: -; CDR3: CASSNCRNRANTEAFF; DNA: TGTGCCAGCAGCAACTGTAGAAACAGGGCGAACACTGAAGCTTTCTTT
V: TRBV4-1; J: TRBJ1-5; size: -; D: -; CDR3: CASSQDSSAGSFNQPQHF; DNA: TGCGCCAGCAGCCAAGACTCATCGGCAGGGTCTTTCAATCAGCCCCAGCATTTT
V: TRBV7-6; J: TRBJ2-2; size: -; D: TRBD1; CDR3: CASSLGTGGSTGELFF; DNA: TGTGCCAGCAGCCTCGGGACAGGGGGATCCACCGGGGAGCTGTTTTTT
V: TRBV2; J: TRBJ2-3; size: -; D: TRBD2; CDR3: CASSEESLPGLAGGIDTQYF; DNA: TGTGCCAGCAGTGAAGAGAGCCTCCCGGGACTAGCGGGGGGGATCGATACGCAGTATTTT
V: TRBV6-6; J: TRBJ2-3; size: -; D: -; CDR3: CASSYSEADTQYF; DNA: TGTGCCAGCAGTTACTCAGAGGCAGATACGCAGTATTTT
V: TRBV9; J: TRBJ2-3; size: -; D: -; CDR3: CASSVGGRDTQYF; DNA: TGTGCCAGCAGCGTAGGGGGGAGGGATACGCAGTATTTT
V: TRBV9; J: TRBJ2-1; size: -; D: -; CDR3: CASSVGTSPGNEQFF; DNA: TGTGCCAGCAGCGTAGGGACATCCCCAGGGAATGAGCAGTTCTTC
V: TRBV5-1; J: TRBJ1-4; size: -; D: -; CDR3: CASSLRQPNEKLFF; DNA: TGCGCCAGCAGCTTGAGACAGCCTAATGAAAAACTGTTTTTT
V: TRBV19; J: TRBJ2-3; size: -; D: TRBD2; CDR3: CASSIPGLGLTDTQYF; DNA: TGTGCCAGTAGTATCCCGGGACTAGGCCTCACAGATACGCAGTATTTT
V: TRBV5-6; J: TRBJ1-1; size: few; D: -; CDR3: CASSLKGGTEAFF; DNA: TGTGCCAGCAGCTTGAAGGGAGGCACTGAAGCTTTCTTT
V: TRBV4-3; J: TRBJ2-5; size: -; D: TRBD2; CDR3: CASSPELAGYQETQYF; DNA: TGCGCCAGCAGCCCGGAACTAGCGGGGTACCAAGAGACCCAGTACTTC
V: TRBV28; J: TRBJ2-7; size: few; D: TRBD2; CDR3: CASSLRPQVGGEYF; DNA: TGTGCCAGCAGTTTACGGCCCCAAGTGGGGGGGGAGTACTTC
V: TRBV9; J: TRBJ2-5; size: -; D: TRBD2; CDR3: CASSPGAGGAREQYF; DNA: TGTGCCAGCAGCCCCGGAGCCGGGGGGGCGAGGGAGCAGTACTTC
V: TRBV9; J: TRBJ2-7; size: once; D: TRBD2; CDR3: CASSVDGGAYEQYF; DNA: TGTGCCAGCAGCGTAGACGGGGGGGCCTACGAGCAGTACTTC
V: TRBV6-5; J: TRBJ1-5; size: -; D: -; CDR3: CASTDSGAQPQHF; DNA: TGTGCCAGCACCGACAGCGGGGCTCAGCCCCAGCATTTT
V: TRBV5-1; J: TRBJ1-1; size: -; D: -; CDR3: CASSLSGPDSLNTEAFF; DNA: TGCGCCAGCAGCTTGTCAGGGCCGGACAGTCTGAACACTGAAGCTTTCTTT
V: TRBV9; J: TRBJ1-4; size: few; D: -; CDR3: CASSPRRNNLAEKLFF; DNA: TGTGCCAGCAGCCCGAGGCGTAACAATCTCGCCGAAAAACTGTTTTTT
V: TRBV7-2; J: TRBJ2-6; size: -; D: TRBD1; CDR3: CASSRRTGSGANVLTF; DNA: TGTGCCAGCAGCCGACGGACAGGGTCTGGGGCCAACGTCCTGACTTTC
V: TRBV10-1; J: TRBJ1-6; size: -; D: -; CDR3: CASTGDSAENSPLHF; DNA: TGCGCCAGCACCGGGGACTCTGCTGAGAATTCACCCCTCCACTTT
V: TRBV30; J: TRBJ1-6; size: -; D: -; CDR3: CAWSVLRGRSPLHF; DNA: TGTGCCTGGAGTGTACTCAGAGGGCGATCACCCCTCCACTTT
V: TRBV4-1; J: TRBJ2-7; size: -; D: TRBD1; CDR3: CASSRGTGSYEQYF; DNA: TGCGCCAGCAGCCGCGGGACAGGGTCCTACGAGCAGTACTTC
V: TRBV5-1; J: TRBJ2-5; size: -; D: -; CDR3: CASSHQQGQETQYF; DNA: TGCGCCAGCAGCCATCAGCAGGGCCAAGAGACCCAGTACTTC
V: TRBV11-1; J: TRBJ1-6; size: -; D: -; CDR3: CASSLFGGSGNSPLHF; DNA: TGTGCCAGCAGCTTATTTGGGGGCTCCGGTAATTCACCCCTCCACTTT